This TCR beta chain appears in the sequencing data of a study of blood T cell repertoires in COVID-19. Overall study: Italy, Spain and the United States were the sources of the convalescent and acute COVID-19 samples. T cells, B-cell-depleted T cells, or PBMCs provided the cDNA or gDNA that served as material.

Authors' methods: Researchers report that nucleated cell counts were estimated from reference gene primer amplification. Some clones are missing from TCRdb's copy, which holds only in-frame ones; the method was immunoSEQ multiplex PCR. Clonal size and the V and J genes are those of that table, whereas D and trimming came from the DNA. Among roughly 160,000 clones listed, 84% were seen once. CDR1 and CDR2 (germline): LGHDT, YNNKEL (reference sequence). Losses at the gene ends were 4 bases for V and 3 bases for J; bases not matched to a gene: 3. The CDR3 extends over 14 amino acids. Input material: peripheral blood. This clonotype originated in a man aged 18 to 30 with active or convalescent COVID-19. The chain has TRBV3-1 (or the pseudogene TRBV3-2) and TRBJ1-5; 7 positions agree with TRBD1. CDR3 in DNA: TGTGCCAGCAGCCTGGGACAGATCAATCAGCCCCAGCATTTT. Translated, it gives CASSLGQINQPQHF.